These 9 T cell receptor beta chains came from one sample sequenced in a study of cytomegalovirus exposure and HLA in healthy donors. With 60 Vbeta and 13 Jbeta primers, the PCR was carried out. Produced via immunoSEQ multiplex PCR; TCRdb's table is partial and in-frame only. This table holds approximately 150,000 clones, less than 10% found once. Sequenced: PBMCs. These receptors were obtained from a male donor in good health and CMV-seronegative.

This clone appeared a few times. This CDR3 is CASTEGVAKNIQYF. Here the CDR3 DNA reads TGTGCCAGCACCGAGGGGGTAGCCAAAAACATTCAGTACTTC. The genes are TRBV7-8 and TRBJ2-4, with D perhaps matching TRBD1 (6 bases). Trimming shortened V by 7 bases and J by 0 bases, and 10 bases separated the two germline ends. CDR1 and CDR2 from the germline V gene are SGHVS and FQNEAQ. The CDR3 contains 14 residues.

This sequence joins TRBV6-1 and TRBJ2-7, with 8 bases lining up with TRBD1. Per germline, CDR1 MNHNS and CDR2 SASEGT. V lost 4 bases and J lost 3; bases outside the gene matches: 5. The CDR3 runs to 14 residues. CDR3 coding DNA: TGTGCCAGCAGTGCAGACAGGGGAGGCTACGAGCAGTACTTC. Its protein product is CASSADRGGYEQYF.

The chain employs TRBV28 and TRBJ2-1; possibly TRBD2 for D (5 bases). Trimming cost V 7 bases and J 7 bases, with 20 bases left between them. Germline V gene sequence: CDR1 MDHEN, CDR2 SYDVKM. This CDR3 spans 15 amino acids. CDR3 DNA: TGTGCCAGCACTTCGGGAAGGGCTAGGATGAATGAGCAGTTCTTC. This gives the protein CASTSGRARMNEQFF.

In DNA, the CDR3 is TGTGCCAGCAGCTTGGGCAGCTCTGGAAACACCATATATTTT. It codes for CASSLGSSGNTIYF. This chain connects TRBV5-6 to TRBJ1-3; no firm D call. V was shortened by 0 bases and J by 0 bases, with 4 bases between the two germline ends. Per germline, CDR1 SGHDT and CDR2 YYEEEE. The CDR3 length is 14 residues. The entire variable domain, with the rest obtained from reference TRBV5-6 and TRBJ1-3, is as follows: DAGVTQSPTHLIKTRGQQVTLRCSPKSGHDTVSWYQQALGQGPQFIFQYYEEEERQRGNFPDRFSGHQFPNYSSELNVNALLLGDSALYLCASSLGSSGNTIYFGEGSWLTVV.

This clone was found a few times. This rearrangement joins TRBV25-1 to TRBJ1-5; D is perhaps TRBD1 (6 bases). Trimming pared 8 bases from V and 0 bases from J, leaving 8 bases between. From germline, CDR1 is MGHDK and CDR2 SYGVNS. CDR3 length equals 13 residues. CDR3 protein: CASGQNSNQPQHF. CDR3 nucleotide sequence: TGTGCCAGCGGACAGAATAGCAATCAGCCCCAGCATTTT.

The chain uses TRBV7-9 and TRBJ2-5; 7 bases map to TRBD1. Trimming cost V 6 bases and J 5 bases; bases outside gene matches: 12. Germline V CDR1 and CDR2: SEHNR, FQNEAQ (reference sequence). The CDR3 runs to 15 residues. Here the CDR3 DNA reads TGTGCCAGCAGTTCACCGGGACAGCCCGCGGAGACCCAGTACTTC. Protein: CASSSPGQPAETQYF.

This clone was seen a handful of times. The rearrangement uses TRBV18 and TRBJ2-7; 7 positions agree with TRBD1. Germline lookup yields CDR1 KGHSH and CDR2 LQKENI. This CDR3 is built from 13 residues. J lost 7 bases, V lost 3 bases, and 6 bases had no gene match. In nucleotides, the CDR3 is TGTGCCAGCTCACCGGACAGGTCGGGGGAGCAGTACTTC. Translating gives CASSPDRSGEQYF.

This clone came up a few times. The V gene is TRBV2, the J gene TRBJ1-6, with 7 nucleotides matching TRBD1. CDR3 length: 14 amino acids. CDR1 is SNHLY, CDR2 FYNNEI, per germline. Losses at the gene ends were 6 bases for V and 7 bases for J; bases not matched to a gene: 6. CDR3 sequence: CASSLTGRNSPLHF. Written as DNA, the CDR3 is TGTGCCAGCAGCCTGACAGGGAGAAATTCACCCCTCCACTTT.

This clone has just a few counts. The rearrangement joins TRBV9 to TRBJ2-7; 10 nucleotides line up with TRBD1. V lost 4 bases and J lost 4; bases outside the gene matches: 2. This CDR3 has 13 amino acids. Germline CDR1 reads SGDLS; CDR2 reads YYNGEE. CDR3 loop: CASSLGQGYEQYF. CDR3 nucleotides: TGTGCCAGCAGCTTGGGACAGGGGTACGAGCAGTACTTC. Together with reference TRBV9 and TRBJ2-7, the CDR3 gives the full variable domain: DSGVTQTPKHLITATGQRVTLRCSPRSGDLSVYWYQQSLDQGLQFLIQYYNGEERAKGNILERFSAQQFPDLHSELNLSSLELGDSALYFCASSLGQGYEQYFGPGTRLTVT.